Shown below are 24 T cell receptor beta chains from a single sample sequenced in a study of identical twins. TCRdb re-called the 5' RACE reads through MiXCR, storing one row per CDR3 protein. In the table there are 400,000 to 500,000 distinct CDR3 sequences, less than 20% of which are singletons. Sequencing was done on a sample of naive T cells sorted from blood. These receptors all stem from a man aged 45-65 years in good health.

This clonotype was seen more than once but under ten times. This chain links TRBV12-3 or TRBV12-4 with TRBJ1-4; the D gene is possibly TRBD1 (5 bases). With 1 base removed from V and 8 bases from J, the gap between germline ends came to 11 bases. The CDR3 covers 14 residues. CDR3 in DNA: TGTGCCAGCAGTTTAGGGGGGAAGGGGGAAAAACTGTTTTTT. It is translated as CASSLGGKGEKLFF.

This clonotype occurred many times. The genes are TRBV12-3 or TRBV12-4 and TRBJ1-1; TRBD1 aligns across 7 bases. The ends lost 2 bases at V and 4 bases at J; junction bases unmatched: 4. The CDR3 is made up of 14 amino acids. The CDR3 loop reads CASSLRQGFTEAFF. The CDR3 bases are TGTGCCAGCAGTTTAAGACAGGGTTTCACTGAAGCTTTCTTT.

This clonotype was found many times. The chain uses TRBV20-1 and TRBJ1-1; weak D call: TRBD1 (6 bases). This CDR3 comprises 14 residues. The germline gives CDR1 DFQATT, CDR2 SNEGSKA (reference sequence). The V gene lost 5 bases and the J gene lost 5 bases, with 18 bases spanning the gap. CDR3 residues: CSAVSGSGATEAFF. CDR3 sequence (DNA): TGCAGTGCTGTCTCTGGATCAGGGGCTACTGAAGCTTTCTTT.

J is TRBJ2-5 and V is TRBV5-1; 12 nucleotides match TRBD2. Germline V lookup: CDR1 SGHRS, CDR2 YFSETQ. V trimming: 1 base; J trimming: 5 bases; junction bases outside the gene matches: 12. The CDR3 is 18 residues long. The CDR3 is CASSLIPPTSGSRETQYF. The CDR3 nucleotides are TGCGCCAGCAGCTTGATCCCTCCGACTAGCGGGAGCCGGGAGACCCAGTACTTC.

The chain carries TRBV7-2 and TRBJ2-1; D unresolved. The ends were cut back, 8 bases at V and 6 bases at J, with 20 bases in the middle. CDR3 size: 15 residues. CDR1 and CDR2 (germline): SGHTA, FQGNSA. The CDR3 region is CASCLERAPGNEQFF. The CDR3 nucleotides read TGTGCCAGCTGCCTCGAAAGAGCCCCTGGCAATGAGCAGTTCTTC.

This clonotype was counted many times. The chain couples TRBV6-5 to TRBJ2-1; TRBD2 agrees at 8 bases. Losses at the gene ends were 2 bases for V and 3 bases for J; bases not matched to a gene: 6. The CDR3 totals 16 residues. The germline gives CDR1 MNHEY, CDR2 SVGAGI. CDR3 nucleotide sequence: TGTGCCAGCAGTTACCTAGGGCTAGCGGGCTACAATGAGCAGTTCTTC. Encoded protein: CASSYLGLAGYNEQFF.

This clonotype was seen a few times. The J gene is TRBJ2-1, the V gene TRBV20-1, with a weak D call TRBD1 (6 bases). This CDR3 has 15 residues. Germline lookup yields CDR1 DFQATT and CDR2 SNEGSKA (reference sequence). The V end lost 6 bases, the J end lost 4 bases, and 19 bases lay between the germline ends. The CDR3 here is CSAPLGARGYNEQFF. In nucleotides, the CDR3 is TGCAGTGCCCCCCTGGGGGCTAGGGGATACAATGAGCAGTTCTTC.

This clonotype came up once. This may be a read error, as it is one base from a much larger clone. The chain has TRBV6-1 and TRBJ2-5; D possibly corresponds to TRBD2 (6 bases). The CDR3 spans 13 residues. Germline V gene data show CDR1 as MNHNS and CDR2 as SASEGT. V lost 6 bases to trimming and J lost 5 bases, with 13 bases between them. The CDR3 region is CASRGLIGETQYF. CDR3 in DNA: TGTGCCAGCAGAGGACTAATCGGCGAGACCCAGTACTTC.

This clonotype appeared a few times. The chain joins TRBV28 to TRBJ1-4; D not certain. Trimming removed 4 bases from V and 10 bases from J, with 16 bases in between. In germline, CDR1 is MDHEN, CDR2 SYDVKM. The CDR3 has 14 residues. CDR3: CASSSIPLAGKLFF. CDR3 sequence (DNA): TGTGCCAGCAGTTCTATTCCGTTGGCAGGAAAACTGTTTTTT.

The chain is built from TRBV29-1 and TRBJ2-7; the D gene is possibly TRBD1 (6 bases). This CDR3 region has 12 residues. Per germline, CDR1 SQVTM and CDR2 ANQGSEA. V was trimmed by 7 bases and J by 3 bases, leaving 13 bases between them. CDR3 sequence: CSAHTQGYEQYF. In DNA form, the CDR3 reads TGCAGCGCCCACACACAGGGCTACGAGCAGTACTTC.

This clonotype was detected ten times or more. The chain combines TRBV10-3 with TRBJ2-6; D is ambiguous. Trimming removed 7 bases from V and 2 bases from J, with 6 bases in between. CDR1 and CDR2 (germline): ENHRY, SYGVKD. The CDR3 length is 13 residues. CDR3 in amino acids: CAIKGPGANVLTF. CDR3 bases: TGTGCCATCAAGGGTCCTGGGGCCAACGTCCTGACTTTC.

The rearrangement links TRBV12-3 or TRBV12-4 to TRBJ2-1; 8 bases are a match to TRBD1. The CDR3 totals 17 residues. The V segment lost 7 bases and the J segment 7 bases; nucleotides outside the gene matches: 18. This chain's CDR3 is CASTQKTVQGVLNEQFF. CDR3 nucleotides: TGTGCCAGCACTCAAAAAACGGTACAGGGGGTACTGAATGAGCAGTTCTTC.

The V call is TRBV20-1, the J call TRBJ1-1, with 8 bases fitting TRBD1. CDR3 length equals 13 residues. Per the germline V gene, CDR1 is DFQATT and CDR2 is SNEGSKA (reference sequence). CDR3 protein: CSWAGQADTEAFF. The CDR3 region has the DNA TGCAGCTGGGCGGGACAGGCGGACACTGAAGCTTTCTTT.

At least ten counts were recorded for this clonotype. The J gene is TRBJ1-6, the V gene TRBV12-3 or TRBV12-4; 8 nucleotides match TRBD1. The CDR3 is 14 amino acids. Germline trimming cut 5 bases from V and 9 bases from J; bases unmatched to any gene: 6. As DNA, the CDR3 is TGTGCCAGCAGTACTGGGACAGGAGGTTCACCCCTCCACTTT. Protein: CASSTGTGGSPLHF.

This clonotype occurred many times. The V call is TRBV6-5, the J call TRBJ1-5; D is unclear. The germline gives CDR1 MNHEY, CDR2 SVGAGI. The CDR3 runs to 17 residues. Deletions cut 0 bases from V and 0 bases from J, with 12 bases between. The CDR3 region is CASSYSLWVDSNQPQHF. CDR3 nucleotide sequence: TGTGCCAGCAGTTACTCGCTATGGGTCGATAGCAATCAGCCCCAGCATTTT.

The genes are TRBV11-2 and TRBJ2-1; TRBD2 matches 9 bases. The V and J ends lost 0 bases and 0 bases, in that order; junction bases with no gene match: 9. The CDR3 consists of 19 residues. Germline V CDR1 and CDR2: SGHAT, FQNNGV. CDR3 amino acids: CASSLEWASGISSYNEQFF. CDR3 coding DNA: TGTGCCAGCAGCTTAGAGTGGGCTAGCGGGATTAGCTCCTACAATGAGCAGTTCTTC. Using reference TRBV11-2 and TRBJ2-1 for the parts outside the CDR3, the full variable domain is EAGVAQSPRYKIIEKRQSVAFWCNPISGHATLYWYQQILGQGPKLLIQFQNNGVVDDSQLPKDRFSAERLKGVDSTLKIQPAKLEDSAVYLCASSLEWASGISSYNEQFFGPGTRLTVL.

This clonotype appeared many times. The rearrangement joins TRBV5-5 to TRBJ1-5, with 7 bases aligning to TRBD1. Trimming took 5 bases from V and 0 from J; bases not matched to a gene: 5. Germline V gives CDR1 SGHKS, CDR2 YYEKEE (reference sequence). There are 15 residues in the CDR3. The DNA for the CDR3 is TGTGCCAGCAGTCTCAGGGGGGATAGCAATCAGCCCCAGCATTTT. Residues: CASSLRGDSNQPQHF.

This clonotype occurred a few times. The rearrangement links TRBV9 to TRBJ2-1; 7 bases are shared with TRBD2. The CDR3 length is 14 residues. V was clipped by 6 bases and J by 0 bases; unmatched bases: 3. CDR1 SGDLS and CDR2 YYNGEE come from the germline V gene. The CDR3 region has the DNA TGTGCCAGCAACCCGGGGGGCTCCTACAATGAGCAGTTCTTC. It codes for CASNPGGSYNEQFF.

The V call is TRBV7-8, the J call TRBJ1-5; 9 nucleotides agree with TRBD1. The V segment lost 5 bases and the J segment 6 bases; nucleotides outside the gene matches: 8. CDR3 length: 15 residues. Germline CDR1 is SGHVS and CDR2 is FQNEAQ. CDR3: CASSLGQGESQPQHF. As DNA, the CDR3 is TGTGCCAGCAGCCTGGGACAGGGAGAGAGTCAGCCCCAGCATTTT.

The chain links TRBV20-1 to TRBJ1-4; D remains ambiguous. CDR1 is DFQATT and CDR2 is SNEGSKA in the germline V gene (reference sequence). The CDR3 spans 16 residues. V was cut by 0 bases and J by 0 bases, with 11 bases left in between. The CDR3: CSARDMEAATNEKLFF. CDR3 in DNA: TGCAGTGCTAGAGATATGGAAGCCGCAACTAATGAAAAACTGTTTTTT.

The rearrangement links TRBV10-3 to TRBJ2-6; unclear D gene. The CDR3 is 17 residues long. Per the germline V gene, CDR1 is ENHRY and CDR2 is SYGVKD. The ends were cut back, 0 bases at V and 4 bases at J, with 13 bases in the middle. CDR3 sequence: CAISESGFNDGANVLTF. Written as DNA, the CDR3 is TGTGCCATCAGTGAGTCGGGGTTCAACGACGGGGCCAACGTCCTGACTTTC.

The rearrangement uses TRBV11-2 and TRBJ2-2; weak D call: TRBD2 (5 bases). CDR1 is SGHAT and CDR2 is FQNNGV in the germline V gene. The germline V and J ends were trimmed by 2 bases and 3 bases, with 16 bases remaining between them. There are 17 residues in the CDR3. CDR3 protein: CASSLPAAASDTGELFF. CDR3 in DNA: TGTGCCAGCAGCTTACCAGCGGCCGCCTCGGACACCGGGGAGCTGTTTTTT.

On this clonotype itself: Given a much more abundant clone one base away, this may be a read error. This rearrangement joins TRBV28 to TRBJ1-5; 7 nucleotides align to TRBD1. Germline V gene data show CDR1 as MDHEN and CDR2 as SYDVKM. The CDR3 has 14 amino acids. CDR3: CASTFQGGNRPQHF. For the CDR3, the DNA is TGTGCCAGCACTTTCCAGGGGGGCAATCGGCCCCAGCATTTT.

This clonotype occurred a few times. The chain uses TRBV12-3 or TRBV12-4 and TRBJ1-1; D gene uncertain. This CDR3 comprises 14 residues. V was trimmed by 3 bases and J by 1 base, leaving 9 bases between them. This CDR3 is CASSFFRGNTEAFF. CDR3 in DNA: TGTGCCAGCAGTTTCTTTCGAGGGAACACTGAAGCTTTCTTT.